This T cell receptor beta chain was recovered during a study of T cell responses to AZD1222 COVID-19 vaccine. Study results and limitations: The study found vaccine-associated CD4 TCRs spanning spike, dominant at 160-218 and 743-854. In a largely white British group with more females than males, clonal diversity was possibly underestimated. Baseline serology detected seropositivity in only six or seven AZD1222 recipients. Unmutated regions of variants are reportedly targeted by nearly half of spike-specific TCRs.

TCRdb's table, derived via immunoSEQ multiplex PCR, lists solely in-frame clones and lacks some. Of roughly 120,000 clones listed, less than 90% are singletons. This clone occurred a few times. Antigen: not known. V trimming: 4 bases; J trimming: 7 bases; junction bases outside the gene matches: 16. CDR3 size: 16 residues. The germline V gene encodes CDR1 LNHNV and CDR2 YYDKDF (reference sequence). V gene TRBV15 combines with J gene TRBJ2-7; TRBD2 matches 7 bases. This sequence originates from an adult in good health. The sample consisted of peripheral blood, taken on day 0 of AZD1222 vaccination. The CDR3: CATSKPWGSGIDEQYF. CDR3 DNA sequence: TGTGCCACCAGCAAACCGTGGGGGAGCGGGATAGATGAGCAGTACTTC.